This TCR beta chain originates from a study of blood T cell repertoires in COVID-19. The wider study: The analysed material was cDNA or gDNA that came from T cells, B-cell-depleted T cells, or PBMCs.

This CDR3 has 13 amino acids. V was pared by 2 bases and J by 4 bases, with 6 bases between. Germline V gene lookup returns CDR1 LNHDA and CDR2 SQIVND (reference sequence). In the original workflow: Cell counts per sample came from amplifying reference gene primers. Repertoires were generated with immunoSEQ multiplex PCR, while TCRdb's copy carries only in-frame clones and drops some. For V, J and clone size, that table is used; D and trimming come from the DNA. This table holds roughly 150,000 clones, roughly 80% found once. The chain links TRBV19 to TRBJ2-1; the D gene is possibly TRBD2 (5 bases). This TCR was sampled from a man in his 70s with acute or convalescent COVID-19. Material for sequencing was peripheral blood. CDR3 region: CASSISGYNEQFF. The CDR3 DNA sequence: TGTGCCAGTAGTATATCGGGGTACAATGAGCAGTTCTTC.